Listed below are T cell receptor beta chains from one sample, sequenced in a study of OX40 agonist ivuxolimab in advanced cancers. The data were produced by immunoSEQ multiplex PCR, yet TCRdb's version contains in-frame clones alone and is incomplete. The table records some 39,000 clones, 88% of them present only once. Here the sequenced sample was CD4+ or CD8+ T cells sorted from blood, taken in a trial of the OX40 agonist ivuxolimab. The receptors shown here come from an adult with an advanced solid tumor such as melanoma, head and neck, liver or kidney cancer. Both conserved end residues are part of each CDR3. The D gene is left open where the match is weak. Only some rows state a clone size, as once, few, many or a class for expanded clones.

J: TRBJ1-2; D: -; size: once; V: TRBV15; DNA: TGTGCCACCAGCAGAGAGGTGGGCTCCTATGGCTACACCTTC; CDR3: CATSREVGSYGYTF
J: TRBJ1-1; D: -; size: -; V: TRBV18; DNA: TGTGCCAGCTCCCCCGGGAGGAACACTGAAGCTTTCTTT; CDR3: CASSPGRNTEAFF
J: TRBJ2-6; D: -; size: -; V: TRBV4-2; DNA: TGTGCCAGCAGCGTGGCGTCCAAAGGTTCAAAGTCGGGCCAACGTCCGACTTTC; CDR3: CASSVASKGSKSGQRPTF
J: TRBJ2-7; D: -; size: once; V: TRBV18; DNA: TGTGCCAGCTCACCAACAGGGACTACCTACGAGCAGTACTTC; CDR3: CASSPTGTTYEQYF
J: TRBJ2-5; D: -; size: once; V: TRBV6-5; DNA: TGTGCCAGCAGTTATTCCCTCCAAGAGACCCAGTACTTC; CDR3: CASSYSLQETQYF
J: TRBJ1-5; D: -; size: -; V: TRBV5-6; DNA: TGTGCCAGCAGCTCACAGGGCAAGGGCAGCCAGCCCCAGCATTTT; CDR3: CASSSQGKGSQPQHF
J: TRBJ2-3; D: -; size: -; V: TRBV5-1; DNA: TGCGCCAGCAGCTTGGGGCCTGGGTCAGATACGCAGTATTTT; CDR3: CASSLGPGSDTQYF
J: TRBJ2-3; D: TRBD2; size: -; V: TRBV9; DNA: TGTGCCAGCAGCGTAAACCCGATTGCGGGAGGGCCAAGCACAGATACGCAGTATTTT; CDR3: CASSVNPIAGGPSTDTQYF
J: TRBJ1-4; D: -; size: once; V: TRBV7-9; DNA: TGTGCCAGCAGCCCCCCTATGGGTGAAGCTTGGGAAAAACTGTTTTTT; CDR3: CASSPPMGEAWEKLFF
J: TRBJ1-5; D: -; size: few; V: TRBV6-4; DNA: TGTGCCAGCAGTGCCGATCAGCCCCAGCATTTT; CDR3: CASSADQPQHF
J: TRBJ1-3; D: -; size: -; V: TRBV2; DNA: TGTGCCAGCAGTGAAGCGCTCAGGGTCTCTGGAAACACCATATATTTT; CDR3: CASSEALRVSGNTIYF
J: TRBJ2-3; D: -; size: -; V: TRBV15; DNA: TGTGCCACCAGCCTACGGGGCGACCAGGATACGCAGTATTTT; CDR3: CATSLRGDQDTQYF
J: TRBJ1-5; D: -; size: few; V: TRBV7-2; DNA: TGTGCCAGCAGCTTAGCGGATTATCAGCCCCAGCATTTT; CDR3: CASSLADYQPQHF
J: TRBJ2-2; D: TRBD1; size: -; V: TRBV18; DNA: TGTGCCAGCTCGGGACAGCATCTTACGTGGGGTAACACCGGGGAGCTGTTTTTT; CDR3: CASSGQHLTWGNTGELFF
J: TRBJ2-1; D: -; size: -; V: TRBV29-1; DNA: TGCAGCGTTGACCGGTCGGTAGCGCAAGAGAATGAGCAGTTCTTC; CDR3: CSVDRSVAQENEQFF
J: TRBJ2-3; D: -; size: -; V: TRBV10-3; DNA: TGTGCCATCAGCAAGGGGAGCACAGATACGCAGTATTTT; CDR3: CAISKGSTDTQYF
J: TRBJ1-4; D: -; size: -; V: TRBV4-1; DNA: TGCGCCAGCAGCGTACGACAACATAATGAAAAACTGTTTTTT; CDR3: CASSVRQHNEKLFF
J: TRBJ1-3; D: -; size: -; V: TRBV5-1; DNA: TGCGCCACCTACTCCGCGACAACTGGAAACACCATATATTTT; CDR3: CATYSATTGNTIYF
J: TRBJ1-5; D: TRBD1; size: -; V: TRBV2; DNA: TGTGCCAGCAGTAGGGACAGGGGGATCACTCAGCCCCAGCATTTT; CDR3: CASSRDRGITQPQHF
J: TRBJ2-7; D: -; size: -; V: TRBV5-6; DNA: TGTGCCAGCAGCCCAGGGCTCTCCTACGAGCAGTACTTC; CDR3: CASSPGLSYEQYF
J: TRBJ2-3; D: TRBD1; size: -; V: TRBV25-1; DNA: TGTGCCAGCAGTGATTGGGGACAGGGGGCAGATACGCAGTATTTT; CDR3: CASSDWGQGADTQYF
J: TRBJ2-7; D: TRBD2; size: -; V: TRBV5-1; DNA: TGCGCCAGCAGCTTGGTAGCTAGCGGGAGGGCGTCGGGCGAGCAGTACTTC; CDR3: CASSLVASGRASGEQYF
J: TRBJ1-3; D: TRBD1; size: few; V: TRBV27; DNA: TGTGCCAGCAGTCCTCAGGGGGCTTTAGGAAACACCATATATTTT; CDR3: CASSPQGALGNTIYF
J: TRBJ2-3; D: -; size: once; V: TRBV15; DNA: TGTGCCACCAGCAGAGATCCGGAGGATACGCAGTATTTT; CDR3: CATSRDPEDTQYF
J: TRBJ2-5; D: -; size: -; V: TRBV25-1; DNA: TGTGCCAGCAGTTCCTGGGGGAACCAAGAGACCCAGTACTTC; CDR3: CASSSWGNQETQYF
J: TRBJ2-3; D: -; size: -; V: TRBV9; DNA: TGTGCCAGCAGCGTAGGACCGGCAGATACGCAGTATTTT; CDR3: CASSVGPADTQYF
J: TRBJ2-5; D: -; size: -; V: TRBV15; DNA: TGTGCCACCAGCAGAGACCCCGGACAGCAAGAGACCCAGTACTTC; CDR3: CATSRDPGQQETQYF
J: TRBJ2-1; D: TRBD2; size: -; V: TRBV2; DNA: TGTGCCAGCAGGGAAGCGGGGGTCTCCTACAATGAGCAGTTCTTC; CDR3: CASREAGVSYNEQFF
J: TRBJ2-6; D: -; size: -; V: TRBV9; DNA: TGTGCCAGCAGCGTAGTACAGTCCAACGTCCTGACTTTC; CDR3: CASSVVQSNVLTF
J: TRBJ2-1; D: TRBD2; size: -; V: TRBV27; DNA: TGTGCCAGCAGTCCCCGGACTAGCGGGAGTGTGGTCAATGAGCAGTTCTTC; CDR3: CASSPRTSGSVVNEQFF
J: TRBJ1-1; D: TRBD1; size: -; V: TRBV5-1; DNA: TGCGCCAGCAGCTTCGACAGGGTTGGCACTGAAGCTTTCTTT; CDR3: CASSFDRVGTEAFF
J: TRBJ1-2; D: -; size: -; V: TRBV5-6; DNA: TGTGCCAGCAGCCCCGGCCCCTTAGCTAACTATGGCTACACCTTC; CDR3: CASSPGPLANYGYTF
J: TRBJ1-2; D: TRBD1; size: -; V: TRBV6-6; DNA: TGTGCCAGCAGCGCAGGGGGTAGCTATGGCTACACCTTC; CDR3: CASSAGGSYGYTF
J: TRBJ2-7; D: -; size: -; V: TRBV6-6; DNA: TGTGCCAGCAGTTCGGGGGGCGGGATCTTAGGACAGTACTTC; CDR3: CASSSGGGILGQYF
J: TRBJ1-5; D: -; size: once; V: TRBV7-8; DNA: TGTGCCAGCAGCCCCAATTCGGAACAGCCCCAGCATTTT; CDR3: CASSPNSEQPQHF
J: TRBJ1-4; D: -; size: -; V: TRBV29-1; DNA: TGCAGCGTTGAGACAGGACTTAATGAAAAACTGTTTTTT; CDR3: CSVETGLNEKLFF
J: TRBJ2-4; D: -; size: -; V: TRBV30; DNA: TGTGCCTGGAGTGTTATTACCCAGAGAGCCAAAAACATTCAGTACTTC; CDR3: CAWSVITQRAKNIQYF
J: TRBJ2-2; D: TRBD2; size: -; V: TRBV7-2; DNA: TGTGCCAGCAGCTACATCTTTCGGGGGGTTGGGGAGCTGTTTTTT; CDR3: CASSYIFRGVGELFF
J: TRBJ2-3; D: -; size: once; V: TRBV27; DNA: TGTGCCAGCAGTTCTGGGGAATACACAGATACGCAGTATTTT; CDR3: CASSSGEYTDTQYF
J: TRBJ2-1; D: TRBD2; size: -; V: TRBV2; DNA: TGTGCCAGCAGTGAGGGACTAGTCAGGGAGCAGTTCTTC; CDR3: CASSEGLVREQFF
J: TRBJ2-1; D: TRBD1; size: -; V: TRBV29-1; DNA: TGCAGCGTCGTGGGACAGCCCTCCTACAATGAGCAGTTCTTC; CDR3: CSVVGQPSYNEQFF
J: TRBJ1-1; D: -; size: -; V: TRBV7-9; DNA: TGTGCCAGCAGATTACCGGGACCAGGTCGAAGGGCTTTCTTT; CDR3: CASRLPGPGRRAFF
J: TRBJ2-7; D: -; size: once; V: TRBV6-1; DNA: TGTGCCAGCAGTGAAGTTGGCGCTAGCTACGAGCAGTACTTC; CDR3: CASSEVGASYEQYF
J: TRBJ2-4; D: TRBD1; size: -; V: TRBV7-3; DNA: TGTGCCAGCAGCATAGGACAGGGGGACATTCAGTACTTC; CDR3: CASSIGQGDIQYF
J: TRBJ1-2; D: -; size: -; V: TRBV13; DNA: TGTGCCAGCAGCTTATCGGGACGCCGGACCCATGGCTACACCTTC; CDR3: CASSLSGRRTHGYTF
J: TRBJ2-1; D: -; size: -; V: TRBV7-9; DNA: TGTGCCAGCAGCTTAAGGGCTCAGGTCAAGGGCAATGAGCAGTTCTTC; CDR3: CASSLRAQVKGNEQFF
J: TRBJ2-3; D: TRBD1; size: -; V: TRBV19; DNA: TGTGCCAGTAGTTTGAAGACAGGGACCACAGATACGCAGTATTTT; CDR3: CASSLKTGTTDTQYF
J: TRBJ2-7; D: -; size: -; V: TRBV11-2; DNA: TGTGCCAGCAGCACATCCAAGGGGTCGAAATACTACGAGCAGTACTTC; CDR3: CASSTSKGSKYYEQYF